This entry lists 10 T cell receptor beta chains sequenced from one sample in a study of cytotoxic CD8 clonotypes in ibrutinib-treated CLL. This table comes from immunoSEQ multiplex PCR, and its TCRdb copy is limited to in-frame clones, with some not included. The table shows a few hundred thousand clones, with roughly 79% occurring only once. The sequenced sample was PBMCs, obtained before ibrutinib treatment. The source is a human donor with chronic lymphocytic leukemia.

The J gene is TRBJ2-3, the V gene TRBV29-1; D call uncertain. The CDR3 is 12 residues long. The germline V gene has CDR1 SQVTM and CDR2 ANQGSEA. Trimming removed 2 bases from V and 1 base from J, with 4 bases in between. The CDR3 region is CSVETGTDTQYF. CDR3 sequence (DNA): TGCAGCGTTGAAACAGGCACAGATACGCAGTATTTT.

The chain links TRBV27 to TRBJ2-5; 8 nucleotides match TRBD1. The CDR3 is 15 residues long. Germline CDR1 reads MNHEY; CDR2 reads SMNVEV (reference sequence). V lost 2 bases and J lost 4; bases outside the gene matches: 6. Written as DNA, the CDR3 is TGTGCCAGCAGTTTAGCTAGGACAGGGTTAGAGACCCAGTACTTC. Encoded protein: CASSLARTGLETQYF.

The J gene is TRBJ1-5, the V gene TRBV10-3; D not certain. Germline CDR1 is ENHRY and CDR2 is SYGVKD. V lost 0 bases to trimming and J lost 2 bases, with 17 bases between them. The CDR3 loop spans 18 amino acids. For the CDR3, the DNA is TGTGCCATCAGTGAGTCCATTTCCAGACAAGGTGGCAATCAGCCCCAGCATTTT. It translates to CAISESISRQGGNQPQHF.

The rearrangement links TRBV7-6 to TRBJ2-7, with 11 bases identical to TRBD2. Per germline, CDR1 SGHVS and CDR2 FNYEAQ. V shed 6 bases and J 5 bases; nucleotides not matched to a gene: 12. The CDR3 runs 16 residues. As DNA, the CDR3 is TGTGCCAGCAGGAAGGAGGAGGCTAGCGGGAGGCACGAGCAGTACTTC. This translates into CASRKEEASGRHEQYF.

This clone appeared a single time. The CDR3 nucleotides are TGTGCCAGCAGTTTAGGGGGTCTGGAAAAACTGTTTTTT. Encoded protein: CASSLGGLEKLFF. This chain links TRBV27 with TRBJ1-4, with a weak D call TRBD1 (5 bases). This CDR3 comprises 13 residues. V dropped 2 bases and J dropped 8 bases, with 9 bases sitting between them. Germline-derived CDR1 and CDR2 are MNHEY and SMNVEV (reference sequence).

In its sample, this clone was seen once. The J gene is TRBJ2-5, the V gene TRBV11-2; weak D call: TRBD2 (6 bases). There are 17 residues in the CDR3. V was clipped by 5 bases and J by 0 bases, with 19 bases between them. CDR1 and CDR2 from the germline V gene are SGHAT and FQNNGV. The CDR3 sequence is CASSPHFLSGNQETQYF. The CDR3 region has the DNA TGTGCCAGCAGCCCCCACTTTCTTAGCGGAAACCAAGAGACCCAGTACTTC. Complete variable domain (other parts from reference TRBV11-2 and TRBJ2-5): EAGVAQSPRYKIIEKRQSVAFWCNPISGHATLYWYQQILGQGPKLLIQFQNNGVVDDSQLPKDRFSAERLKGVDSTLKIQPAKLEDSAVYLCASSPHFLSGNQETQYFGPGTRLLVL.

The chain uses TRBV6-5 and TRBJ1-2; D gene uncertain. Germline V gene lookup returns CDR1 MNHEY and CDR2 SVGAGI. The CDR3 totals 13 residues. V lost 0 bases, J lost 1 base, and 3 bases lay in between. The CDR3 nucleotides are TGTGCCAGCAGTTACTCAGTTAACTATGGCTACACCTTC. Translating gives CASSYSVNYGYTF.

CDR3 loop: CASSQYVPGNTIYF. As DNA, the CDR3 is TGTGCCAGCAGCCAATACGTCCCTGGAAACACCATATATTTT. The chain has TRBV14 and TRBJ1-3; D is undetermined. Between the trimmed V and J ends, which lost 2 bases and 2 bases, there was a span of 7 bases. CDR1 and CDR2 (germline): SGHDN, FVKESK. This CDR3 spans 14 amino acids.

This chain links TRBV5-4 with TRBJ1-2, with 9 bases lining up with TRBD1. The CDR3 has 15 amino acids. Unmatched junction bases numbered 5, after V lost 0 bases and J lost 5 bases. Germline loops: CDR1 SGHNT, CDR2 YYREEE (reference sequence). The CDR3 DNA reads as TGTGCCAGCAGCTTGGGGGACAGGGACTTATATGGCTACACCTTC. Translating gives CASSLGDRDLYGYTF. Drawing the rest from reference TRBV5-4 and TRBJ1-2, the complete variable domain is ETGVTQSPTHLIKTRGQQVTLRCSSQSGHNTVSWYQQALGQGPQFIFQYYREEENGRGNFPPRFSGLQFPNYSSELNVNALELDDSALYLCASSLGDRDLYGYTFGSGTRLTVV.

The CDR3 DNA reads TGTGCCAGCAGCCGCGGCAGGTGGGCCTACGAGCAGTACTTC. Its translation is CASSRGRWAYEQYF. The chain carries TRBV5-6 and TRBJ2-7; D gene ambiguous. V lost 4 bases, J lost 2 bases, and 13 bases lay in between. Germline values: CDR1 SGHDT, CDR2 YYEEEE. The CDR3 has 14 amino acids.